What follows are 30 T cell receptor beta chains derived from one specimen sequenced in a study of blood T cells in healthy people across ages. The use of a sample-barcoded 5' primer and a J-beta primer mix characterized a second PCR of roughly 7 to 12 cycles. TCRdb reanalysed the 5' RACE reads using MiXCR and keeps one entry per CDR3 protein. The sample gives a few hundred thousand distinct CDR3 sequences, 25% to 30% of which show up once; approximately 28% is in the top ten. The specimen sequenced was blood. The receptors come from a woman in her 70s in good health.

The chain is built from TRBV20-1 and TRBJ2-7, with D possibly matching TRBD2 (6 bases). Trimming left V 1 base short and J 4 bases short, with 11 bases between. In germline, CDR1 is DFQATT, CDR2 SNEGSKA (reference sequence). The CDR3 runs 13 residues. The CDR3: CSARVSGGYEQYF. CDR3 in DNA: TGCAGTGCTAGAGTTAGCGGTGGGTACGAGCAGTACTTC.

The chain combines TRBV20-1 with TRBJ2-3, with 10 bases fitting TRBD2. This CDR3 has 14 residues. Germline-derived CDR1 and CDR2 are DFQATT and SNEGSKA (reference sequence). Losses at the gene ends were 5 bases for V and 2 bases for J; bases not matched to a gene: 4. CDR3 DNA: TGCAGTGCTGAAACTAGCGGGGCCACAGATACGCAGTATTTT. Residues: CSAETSGATDTQYF.

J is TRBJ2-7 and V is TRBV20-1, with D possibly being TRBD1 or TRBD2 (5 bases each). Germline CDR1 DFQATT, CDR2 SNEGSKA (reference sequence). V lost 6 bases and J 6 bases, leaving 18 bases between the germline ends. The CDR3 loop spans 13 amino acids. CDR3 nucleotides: TGCAGTGCCAAAAGCGGTGCAGGGAGCGAGCAGTACTTC. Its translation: CSAKSGAGSEQYF.

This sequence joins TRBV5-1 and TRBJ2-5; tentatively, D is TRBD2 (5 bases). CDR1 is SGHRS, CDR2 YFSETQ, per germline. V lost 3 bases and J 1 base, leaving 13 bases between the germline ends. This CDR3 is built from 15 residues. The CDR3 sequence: CASSSTSWFQETQYF. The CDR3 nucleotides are TGCGCCAGCAGCTCCACTAGTTGGTTCCAAGAGACCCAGTACTTC.

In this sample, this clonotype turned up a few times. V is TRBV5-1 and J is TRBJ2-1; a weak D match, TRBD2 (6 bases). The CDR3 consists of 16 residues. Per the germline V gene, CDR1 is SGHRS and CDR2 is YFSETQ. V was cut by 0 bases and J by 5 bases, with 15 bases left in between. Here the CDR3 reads CASSLGGTQRNNEQFF. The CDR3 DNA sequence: TGCGCCAGCAGCTTGGGCGGGACTCAACGGAACAATGAGCAGTTCTTC.

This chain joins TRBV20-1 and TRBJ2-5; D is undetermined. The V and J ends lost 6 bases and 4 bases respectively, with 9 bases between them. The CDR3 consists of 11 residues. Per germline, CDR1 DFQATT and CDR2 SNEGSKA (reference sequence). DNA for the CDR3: TGCAGTGCATTCTGGGGAGAGACCCAGTACTTC. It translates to CSAFWGETQYF.

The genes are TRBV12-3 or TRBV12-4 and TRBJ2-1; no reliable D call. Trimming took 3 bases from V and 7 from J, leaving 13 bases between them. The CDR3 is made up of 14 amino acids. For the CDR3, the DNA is TGTGCCAGCAGTTTGGGGTCCATGATGAATGAGCAGTTCTTC. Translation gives CASSLGSMMNEQFF.

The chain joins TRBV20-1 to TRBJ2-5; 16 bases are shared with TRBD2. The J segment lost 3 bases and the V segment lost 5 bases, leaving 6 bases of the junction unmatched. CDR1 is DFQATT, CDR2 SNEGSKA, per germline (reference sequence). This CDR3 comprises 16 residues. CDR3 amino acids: CSAGTSGRAREETQYF. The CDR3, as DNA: TGCAGTGCTGGGACTAGCGGGAGGGCCAGGGAAGAGACCCAGTACTTC.

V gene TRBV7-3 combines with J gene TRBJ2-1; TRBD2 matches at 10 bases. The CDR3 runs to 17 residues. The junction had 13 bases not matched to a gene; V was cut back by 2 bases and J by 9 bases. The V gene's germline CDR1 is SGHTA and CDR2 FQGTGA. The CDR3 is CASSLHPAGGLGIEQFF. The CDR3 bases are TGTGCCAGCAGCTTACATCCAGCGGGGGGGCTTGGTATTGAGCAGTTCTTC.

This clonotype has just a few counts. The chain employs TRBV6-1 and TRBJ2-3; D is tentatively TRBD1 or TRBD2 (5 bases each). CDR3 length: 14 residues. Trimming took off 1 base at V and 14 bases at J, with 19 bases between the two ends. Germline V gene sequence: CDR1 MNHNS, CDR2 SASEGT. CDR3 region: CASSEGGGTRPGYF. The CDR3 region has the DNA TGTGCCAGCAGTGAAGGTGGTGGGACCCGACCTGGGTATTTT.

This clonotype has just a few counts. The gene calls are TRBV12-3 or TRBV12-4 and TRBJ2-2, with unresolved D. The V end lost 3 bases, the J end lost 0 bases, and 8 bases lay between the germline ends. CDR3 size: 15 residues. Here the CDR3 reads CASSFGDANTGELFF. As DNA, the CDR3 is TGTGCCAGCAGTTTTGGCGATGCGAACACCGGGGAGCTGTTTTTT.

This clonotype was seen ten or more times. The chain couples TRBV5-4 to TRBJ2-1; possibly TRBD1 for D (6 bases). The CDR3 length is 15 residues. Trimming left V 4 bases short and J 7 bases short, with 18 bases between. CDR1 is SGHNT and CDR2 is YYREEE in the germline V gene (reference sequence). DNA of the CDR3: TGTGCCAGCAGCCGAATAACGGGACAAACGAATGAGCAGTTCTTC. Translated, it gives CASSRITGQTNEQFF.

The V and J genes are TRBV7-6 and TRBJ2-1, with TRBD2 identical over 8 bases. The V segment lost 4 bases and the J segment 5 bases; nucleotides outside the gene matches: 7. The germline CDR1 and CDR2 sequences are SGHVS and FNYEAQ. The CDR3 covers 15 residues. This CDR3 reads CASSSIAGLDNEQFF. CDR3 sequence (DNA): TGTGCCAGCAGCTCTATAGCGGGGCTAGACAATGAGCAGTTCTTC.

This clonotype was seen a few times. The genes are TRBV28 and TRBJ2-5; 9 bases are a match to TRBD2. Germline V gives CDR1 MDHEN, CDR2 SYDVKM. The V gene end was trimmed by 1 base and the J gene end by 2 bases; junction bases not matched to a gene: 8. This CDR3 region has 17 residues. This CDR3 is CASSLFTGLAAQETQYF. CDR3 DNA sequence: TGTGCCAGCAGTTTATTTACGGGACTAGCCGCTCAAGAGACCCAGTACTTC.

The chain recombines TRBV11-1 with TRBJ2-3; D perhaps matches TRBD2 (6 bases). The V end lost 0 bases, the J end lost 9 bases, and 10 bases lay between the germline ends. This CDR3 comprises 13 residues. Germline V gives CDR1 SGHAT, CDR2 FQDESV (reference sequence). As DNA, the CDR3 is TGTGCCAGCAGCTTAGCCCCGGGGGACACGCAGTATTTT. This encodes CASSLAPGDTQYF.

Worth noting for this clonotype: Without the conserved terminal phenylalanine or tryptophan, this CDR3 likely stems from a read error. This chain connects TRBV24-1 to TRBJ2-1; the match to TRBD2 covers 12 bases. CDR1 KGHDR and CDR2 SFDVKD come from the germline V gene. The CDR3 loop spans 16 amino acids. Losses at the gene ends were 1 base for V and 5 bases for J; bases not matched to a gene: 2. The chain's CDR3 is CATSDFRTSGNNEQFS. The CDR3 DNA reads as TGTGCCACCAGTGATTTTAGGACTAGCGGGAACAATGAGCAGTTCTCC.

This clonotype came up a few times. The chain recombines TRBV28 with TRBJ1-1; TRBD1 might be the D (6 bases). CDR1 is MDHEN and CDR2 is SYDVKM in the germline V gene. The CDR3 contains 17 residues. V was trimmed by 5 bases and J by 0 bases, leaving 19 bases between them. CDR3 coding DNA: TGTGCCAGCAGTCACCTTCCGGGGGGCGGAATGAACACTGAAGCTTTCTTT. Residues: CASSHLPGGGMNTEAFF.

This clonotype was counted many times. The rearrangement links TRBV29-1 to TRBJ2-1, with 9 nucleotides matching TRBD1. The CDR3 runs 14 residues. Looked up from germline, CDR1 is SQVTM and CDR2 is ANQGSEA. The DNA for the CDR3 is TGCACCTATTCCGGGACAGGGCGCTACAATGAGCAGTTCTTC. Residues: CTYSGTGRYNEQFF.

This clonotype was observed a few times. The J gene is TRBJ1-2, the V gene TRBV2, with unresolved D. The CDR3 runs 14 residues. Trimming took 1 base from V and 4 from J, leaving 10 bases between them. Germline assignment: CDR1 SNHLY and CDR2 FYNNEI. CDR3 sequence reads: CASSEVRAGYGYTF. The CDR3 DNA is TGTGCCAGCAGTGAAGTGAGGGCAGGCTATGGCTACACCTTC.

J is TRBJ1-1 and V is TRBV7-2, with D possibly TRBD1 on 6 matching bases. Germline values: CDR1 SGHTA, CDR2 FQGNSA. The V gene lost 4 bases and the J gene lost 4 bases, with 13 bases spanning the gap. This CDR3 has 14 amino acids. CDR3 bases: TGTGCCAGCAGCTCCCAGGGGCAATCCACTGAAGCTTTCTTT. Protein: CASSSQGQSTEAFF.

The DNA for the CDR3 is TGTGCCAGCAGCCCCGGGGGCAGGGAGGAGTTCTTC. It is translated as CASSPGGREEFF. The V and J genes are TRBV28 and TRBJ2-1; D could derive from TRBD1 or TRBD2 (6 bases each). This CDR3 has 12 residues. Germline V CDR1 and CDR2: MDHEN, SYDVKM. The ends were cut back, 6 bases at V and 14 bases at J, with 17 bases in the middle.

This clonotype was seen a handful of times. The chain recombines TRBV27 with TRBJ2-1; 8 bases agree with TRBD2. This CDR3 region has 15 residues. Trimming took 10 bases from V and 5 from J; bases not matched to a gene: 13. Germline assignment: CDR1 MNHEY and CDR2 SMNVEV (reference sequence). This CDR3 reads CATHESGRGHNEQFF. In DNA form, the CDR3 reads TGTGCCACCCACGAGAGCGGGAGAGGGCACAATGAGCAGTTCTTC.

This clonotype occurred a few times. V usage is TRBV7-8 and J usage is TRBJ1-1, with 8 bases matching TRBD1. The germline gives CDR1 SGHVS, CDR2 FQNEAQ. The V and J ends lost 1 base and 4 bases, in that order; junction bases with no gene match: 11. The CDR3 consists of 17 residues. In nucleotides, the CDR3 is TGTGCCAGCAGCTTAGGGCGATACGGACAGGGAAGCACTGAAGCTTTCTTT. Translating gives CASSLGRYGQGSTEAFF.

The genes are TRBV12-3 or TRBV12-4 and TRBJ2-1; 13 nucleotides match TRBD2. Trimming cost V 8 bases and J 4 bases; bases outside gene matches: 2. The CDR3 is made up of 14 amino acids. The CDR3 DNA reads TGTGCCAGCGTGGGACTAGCGGGGTACAATGAGCAGTTCTTC. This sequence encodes CASVGLAGYNEQFF.

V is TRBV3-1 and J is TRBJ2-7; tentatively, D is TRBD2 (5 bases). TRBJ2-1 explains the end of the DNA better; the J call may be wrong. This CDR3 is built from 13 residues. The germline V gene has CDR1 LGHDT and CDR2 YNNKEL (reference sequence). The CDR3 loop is CASSQDDRGEQFF. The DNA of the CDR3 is TGTGCCAGCAGCCAAGACGACCGGGGTGAGCAGTTCTTC.

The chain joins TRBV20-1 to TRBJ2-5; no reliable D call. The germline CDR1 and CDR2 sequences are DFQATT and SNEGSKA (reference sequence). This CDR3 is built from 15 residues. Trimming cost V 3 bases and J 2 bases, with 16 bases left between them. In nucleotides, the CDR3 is TGCAGTGCTAGTGATCCCGAGACTCCTCAAGAGACCCAGTACTTC. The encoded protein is CSASDPETPQETQYF.

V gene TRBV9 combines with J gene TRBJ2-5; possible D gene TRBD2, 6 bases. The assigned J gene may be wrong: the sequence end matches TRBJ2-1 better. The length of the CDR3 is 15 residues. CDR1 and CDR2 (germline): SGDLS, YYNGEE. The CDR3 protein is CASSVAGGNFGEQFF. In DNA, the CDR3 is TGTGCCAGCAGCGTAGCGGGCGGGAATTTTGGTGAGCAGTTCTTC.

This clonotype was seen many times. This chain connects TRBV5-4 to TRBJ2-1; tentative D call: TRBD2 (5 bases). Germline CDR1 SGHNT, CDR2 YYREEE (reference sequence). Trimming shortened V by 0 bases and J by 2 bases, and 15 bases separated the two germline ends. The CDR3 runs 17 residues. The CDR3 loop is CASSLDPSHDPYNEQFF. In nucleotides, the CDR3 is TGTGCCAGCAGCTTGGACCCTAGCCACGACCCCTACAATGAGCAGTTCTTC.

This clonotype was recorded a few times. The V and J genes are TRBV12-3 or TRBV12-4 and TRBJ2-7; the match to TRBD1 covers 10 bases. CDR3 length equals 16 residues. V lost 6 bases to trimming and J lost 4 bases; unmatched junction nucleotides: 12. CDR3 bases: TGTGCCAGCAGCTGGGGGGCGGGACAGGGGACTTACGAGCAGTACTTC. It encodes CASSWGAGQGTYEQYF.

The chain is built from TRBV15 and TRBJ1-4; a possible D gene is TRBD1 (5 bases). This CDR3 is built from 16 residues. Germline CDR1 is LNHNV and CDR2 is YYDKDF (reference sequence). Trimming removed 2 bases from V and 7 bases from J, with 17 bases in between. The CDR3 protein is CATSRNPKGVGEKLFF. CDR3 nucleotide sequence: TGTGCCACCAGCAGAAACCCGAAAGGGGTGGGTGAAAAACTGTTTTTT.